These 27 T cell receptor beta chains were sequenced from one sample in a study of Graves' ophthalmopathy and Graves' hyperthyroidism. TCR beta CDR3 amplification used RNA transcripts. Second-round multiplex PCR came after a first-round RT-PCR that employed HTBI primers. TCRdb analysed the multiplex PCR reads with MiXCR anew, one entry per CDR3 protein. The repertoire includes 1 million to 1.3 million distinct CDR3 sequences, roughly two fifths of them detected once, and approximately 12% sits in the top ten. The sample comprised peripheral blood or thyroid tissue (not recorded which). These TCRs come from an adult man with Graves' hyperthyroidism.

The chain employs TRBV6-5 and TRBJ1-4, with 7 bases lining up with TRBD1. Trimming took 8 bases from V and 3 from J; bases not matched to a gene: 9. The CDR3 has 15 residues. Germline assignment: CDR1 MNHEY and CDR2 SVGAGI. CDR3 DNA: TGTGCCAGCCACAGGGCCGGACAGGCTAATGAAAAACTGTTTTTT. Translated: CASHRAGQANEKLFF.

The V call is TRBV25-1, the J call TRBJ1-1; D possibly corresponds to TRBD1 (5 bases). Germline V gives CDR1 MGHDK, CDR2 SYGVNS. Trimming shortened V by 1 base and J by 1 base, and 13 bases separated the two germline ends. There are 16 residues in the CDR3. The CDR3 is CASSEFPGRKNTEAFF. CDR3 sequence (DNA): TGTGCCAGCAGTGAATTCCCGGGGCGAAAGAACACTGAAGCTTTCTTT.

The genes are TRBV6-5 and TRBJ1-4; D possibly corresponds to TRBD1 (6 bases). Germline CDR1 MNHEY, CDR2 SVGAGI. This CDR3 has 16 amino acids. V was shortened by 5 bases and J by 7 bases, with 20 bases between the two germline ends. For the CDR3, the DNA is TGTGCCAGCAGTCCGGGAGGGGGGAGCGACACTGAAAAACTGTTTTTT. Residues: CASSPGGGSDTEKLFF.

As to this clonotype: One junction end does not reproduce the germline sequence, and a read error may be involved. This chain connects TRBV10-3 to TRBJ1-1; 7 bases fit TRBD1. This CDR3 region has 15 residues. Germline assignment: CDR1 ENHRY and CDR2 SYGVKD. The CDR3 region has the DNA TGTGCCAGCAGTTACCCGGGACAGAGGAACACTGAAGCTTTCTTT. It codes for CASSYPGQRNTEAFF.

V and J are TRBV27 and TRBJ1-3; D not certain. Between the trimmed V and J ends, which lost 5 bases and 7 bases, there was a span of 15 bases. The CDR3 length is 14 residues. Germline lookup yields CDR1 MNHEY and CDR2 SMNVEV (reference sequence). Written as DNA, the CDR3 is TGTGCCAGCAGTCCACTCCCAGGCTCCAACACCATATATTTT. Translation gives CASSPLPGSNTIYF.

Turning to this clonotype: This may be a read error, as it is one base from a much larger clone. V gene TRBV7-2 combines with J gene TRBJ1-4; no reliable D call. In germline, CDR1 is SGHTA, CDR2 FQGNSA. The CDR3 covers 15 residues. CDR3 region: CASNLGPVRGEKLFF. The CDR3 bases are TGTGCCAGCAACTTAGGGCCGGTCCGGGGTGAAAAACTGTTTTTT. The full variable domain, its missing parts supplied by reference TRBV7-2 and TRBJ1-4, is GAGVSQSPSNKVTEKGKDVELRCDPISGHTALYWYRQSLGQGLEFLIYFQGNSAPDKSGLPSDRFSAERTGGSVSTLTIQRTQQEDSAVYLCASNLGPVRGEKLFFGSGTQLSVL.

This clonotype was observed many times. V usage is TRBV7-9 and J usage is TRBJ1-1; 8 nucleotides align to TRBD1. The CDR3 loop spans 15 amino acids. Germline loops: CDR1 SEHNR, CDR2 FQNEAQ (reference sequence). V dropped 5 bases and J dropped 2; count of bases not matched to a gene: 7. This CDR3 is CASSQGTGRNTEAFF. CDR3 DNA sequence: TGTGCCAGCAGCCAAGGGACAGGCCGAAACACTGAAGCTTTCTTT.

There are many counts of this clonotype. This chain joins TRBV19 and TRBJ1-2; no reliable D call. CDR3 length: 12 amino acids. The V and J ends lost 3 bases and 8 bases respectively, with 10 bases between them. The germline CDR1 and CDR2 sequences are LNHDA and SQIVND (reference sequence). The chain's CDR3 is CASSISGSGYTF. Here the CDR3 DNA reads TGTGCCAGTAGTATTTCAGGATCCGGCTACACCTTC.

This clonotype was detected ten times or more. The rearrangement joins TRBV7-8 to TRBJ2-5, with D tentatively TRBD1 (5 bases). This CDR3 has 14 amino acids. Germline values: CDR1 SGHVS, CDR2 FQNEAQ. Trimming took 1 base from V and 6 from J, leaving 12 bases between them. The CDR3 spells CASSLGQGTKTQYF. The CDR3 DNA sequence: TGTGCCAGCAGCTTAGGGCAGGGTACAAAGACCCAGTACTTC.

This clonotype was seen repeatedly, ten times or more. J is TRBJ1-5 and V is TRBV7-6, with no clear D. The CDR3 has 14 residues. CDR1 SGHVS and CDR2 FNYEAQ come from the germline V gene. Trimming removed 5 bases at V and 5 bases at J, with 13 bases between. This CDR3 is CASSKEPGDQPQHF. CDR3 sequence (DNA): TGTGCCAGCAGCAAAGAACCCGGGGATCAGCCCCAGCATTTT. Supplemented by reference TRBV7-6 and TRBJ1-5, the full variable domain reads GAGVSQSPRYKVTKRGQDVALRCDPISGHVSLYWYRQALGQGPEFLTYFNYEAQQDKSGLPNDRFSAERPEGSISTLTIQRTEQRDSAMYRCASSKEPGDQPQHFGDGTRLSIL.

V and J are TRBV4-1 and TRBJ2-7, with 8 nucleotides matching TRBD1. Germline-derived CDR1 and CDR2 are MGHRA and YSYEKL. The CDR3 is made up of 17 amino acids. V was clipped by 2 bases and J by 0 bases; unmatched bases: 9. The CDR3, as DNA: TGCGCCAGCAGCCAACGAACAGACAGGGGACTCTCCTACGAGCAGTACTTC. It translates to CASSQRTDRGLSYEQYF.

This clonotype was seen only a few times. The chain carries TRBV7-9 and TRBJ2-7, with TRBD1 matching over 8 bases. The germline V gene has CDR1 SEHNR and CDR2 FQNEAQ (reference sequence). This CDR3 has 14 amino acids. Trimming took 4 bases from V and 3 from J; bases not matched to a gene: 5. CDR3 DNA sequence: TGTGCCAGCAGCTCCGGACAGGGTGACTACGAGCAGTACTTC. It specifies CASSSGQGDYEQYF.

V is TRBV11-2 and J is TRBJ1-4; 7 nucleotides align to TRBD1. CDR1 and CDR2 from the germline V gene are SGHAT and FQNNGV. There are 13 residues in the CDR3. The V and J ends lost 6 bases and 8 bases, in that order; junction bases with no gene match: 6. The CDR3 loop reads CASRKGTAEKLFF. The CDR3 nucleotides read TGTGCCAGCAGAAAAGGGACAGCCGAAAAACTGTTTTTT.

At least ten counts were recorded for this clonotype. The chain recombines TRBV19 with TRBJ1-2; weak D call: TRBD1 (5 bases). V dropped 6 bases and J dropped 0 bases, with 8 bases sitting between them. Germline-derived CDR1 and CDR2 are LNHDA and SQIVND (reference sequence). The CDR3 contains 13 residues. The CDR3 here is CASSRVSNYGYTF. CDR3 coding DNA: TGTGCCAGTAGCAGGGTTTCTAACTATGGCTACACCTTC.

There are many counts of this clonotype. The rearrangement uses TRBV12-3 or TRBV12-4 and TRBJ2-2, with D possibly TRBD1 on 5 matching bases. V lost 6 bases, J lost 4 bases, and 6 bases lay in between. This CDR3 is 12 amino acids long. Here the CDR3 reads CASRGVTGELFF. The CDR3 nucleotides are TGTGCCAGCAGAGGGGTCACCGGGGAGCTGTTTTTT.

This clonotype was counted at least ten times. The rearrangement links TRBV2 to TRBJ2-2; no reliable D call. Germline V lookup: CDR1 SNHLY, CDR2 FYNNEI. Deletions cut 5 bases from V and 0 bases from J, with 10 bases between. The length of the CDR3 is 15 residues. CDR3 coding DNA: TGTGCCAGCAGTAAAGACACCGCGAACACCGGGGAGCTGTTTTTT. Its protein product is CASSKDTANTGELFF. Variable domain in full (rest from reference TRBV2 and TRBJ2-2): EPEVTQTPSHQVTQMGQEVILRCVPISNHLYFYWYRQILGQKVEFLVSFYNNEISEKSEIFDDQFSVERPDGSNFTLKIRSTKLEDSAMYFCASSKDTANTGELFFGEGSRLTVL.

This chain connects TRBV19 to TRBJ2-7, with D hard to call. The CDR3 has 14 residues. The V gene lost 1 base and the J gene lost 3 bases, with 10 bases spanning the gap. CDR1 LNHDA and CDR2 SQIVND come from the germline V gene (reference sequence). The DNA for the CDR3 is TGTGCCAGTAGTATAGTATGGGGAAACTACGAGCAGTACTTC. Protein: CASSIVWGNYEQYF. The variable domain in full, with the rest retrieved from reference TRBV19 and TRBJ2-7, is DGGITQSPKYLFRKEGQNVTLSCEQNLNHDAMYWYRQDPGQGLRLIYYSQIVNDFQKGDIAEGYSVSREKKESFPLTVTSAQKNPTAFYLCASSIVWGNYEQYFGPGTRLTVT.

This clonotype occurred a few times. The rearrangement joins TRBV12-3 or TRBV12-4 to TRBJ1-4, with a weak D call TRBD1 (6 bases). The V end lost 3 bases, the J end lost 2 bases, and 7 bases lay between the germline ends. CDR3 size: 14 residues. The CDR3 reads CASSFRGTNEKLFF. CDR3 bases: TGTGCCAGCAGTTTCAGGGGTACTAATGAAAAACTGTTTTTT.

The chain recombines TRBV20-1 with TRBJ2-2, with TRBD2 identical over 14 bases. V lost 6 bases and J lost 7; bases outside the gene matches: 13. Per germline, CDR1 DFQATT and CDR2 SNEGSKA (reference sequence). This CDR3 is 17 amino acids long. The CDR3 DNA reads as TGCAGTGCCCTCTCCGGGACTAGCGGGAGTCTGGGCGGGGAGCTGTTTTTT. The encoded protein is CSALSGTSGSLGGELFF.

This clonotype occurred a few times. The J gene is TRBJ1-2, the V gene TRBV6-5, with a tentative D call TRBD1 (6 bases). Looked up from germline, CDR1 is MNHEY and CDR2 is SVGAGI. V lost 0 bases, J lost 2 bases, and 10 bases lay in between. This CDR3 is built from 15 residues. This CDR3 is CASSYSAGGNYGYTF. As DNA, the CDR3 is TGTGCCAGCAGTTACTCGGCCGGGGGCAACTATGGCTACACCTTC.

This chain connects TRBV25-1 to TRBJ2-2, with unresolved D. V was clipped by 8 bases and J by 4 bases, with 20 bases between them. CDR3 length equals 16 residues. The germline V gene encodes CDR1 MGHDK and CDR2 SYGVNS. The CDR3 spells CASSPTYPGGTGELFF. Here the CDR3 DNA reads TGTGCCAGCTCACCGACTTATCCGGGTGGCACCGGGGAGCTGTTTTTT.

This clonotype was detected ten times or more. The chain joins TRBV15 to TRBJ2-5; D not certain. CDR3 length equals 12 residues. V lost 8 bases and J lost 1, with 8 bases in between. Looked up from germline, CDR1 is LNHNV and CDR2 is YYDKDF (reference sequence). The CDR3 region is CATGYSQETQYF. CDR3 sequence (DNA): TGTGCCACCGGGTACTCCCAAGAGACCCAGTACTTC. Together with reference TRBV15 and TRBJ2-5, the CDR3 gives the full variable domain: DAMVIQNPRYQVTQFGKPVTLSCSQTLNHNVMYWYQQKSSQAPKLLFHYYDKDFNNEADTPDNFQSRRPNTSFCFLDIRSPGLGDTAMYLCATGYSQETQYFGPGTRLLVL.

CDR3 residues: CATSRGTGDPYEQYF. The CDR3 bases are TGTGCCACCAGCAGAGGGACAGGGGATCCATACGAGCAGTACTTC. The rearrangement joins TRBV15 to TRBJ2-7; TRBD1 agrees at 9 bases. This CDR3 contains 15 residues. V was clipped by 1 base and J by 4 bases; unmatched bases: 5. Germline CDR1 LNHNV, CDR2 YYDKDF (reference sequence).

This chain links TRBV11-2 with TRBJ1-2; TRBD1 aligns across 9 bases. There are 14 residues in the CDR3. Trimming at V came to 6 bases and at J to 4 bases, leaving 6 bases not matched to a gene. CDR1 and CDR2 (germline): SGHAT, FQNNGV. The CDR3 DNA reads TGTGCCAGCAGACAGACAGGGGGTGCCTATGGCTACACCTTC. Protein: CASRQTGGAYGYTF. The whole variable domain, remainder taken from reference TRBV11-2 and TRBJ1-2, is EAGVAQSPRYKIIEKRQSVAFWCNPISGHATLYWYQQILGQGPKLLIQFQNNGVVDDSQLPKDRFSAERLKGVDSTLKIQPAKLEDSAVYLCASRQTGGAYGYTFGSGTRLTVV.

This clonotype was observed many times. V and J are TRBV5-1 and TRBJ2-5; 8 bases match TRBD1. The CDR3 spans 14 residues. Germline lookup yields CDR1 SGHRS and CDR2 YFSETQ. V shed 4 bases, J shed 4 bases, and the junction held 6 bases outside the gene matches. The CDR3, as DNA: TGCGCCAGCAGCAAGACAGGGGCGGCAGAGACCCAGTACTTC. Protein: CASSKTGAAETQYF.

Regarding this clonotype: A read error may explain this, as a much larger clone is one base away. The CDR3 here is CASSQERGHTEAFF. In DNA form, the CDR3 reads TGCGCCAGCAGCCAAGAACGAGGTCACACTGAAGCTTTCTTT. V usage is TRBV4-3 and J usage is TRBJ1-1; no reliable D call. CDR1 and CDR2 (germline): LGHNA, YSLEER. The length of the CDR3 is 14 residues. The ends were cut back, 0 bases at V and 3 bases at J, with 8 bases in the middle.

This clonotype has a handful of counts. The chain has TRBV7-2 and TRBJ1-6, with TRBD1 identical over 8 bases. Trimming removed 6 bases from V and 6 bases from J; junction bases left unmatched: 7. Germline values: CDR1 SGHTA, CDR2 FQGNSA. The CDR3 covers 15 residues. The CDR3 DNA is TGTGCCAGCAGTCCAAACGGACAGGGTAATTCACCCCTCCACTTT. This sequence encodes CASSPNGQGNSPLHF.